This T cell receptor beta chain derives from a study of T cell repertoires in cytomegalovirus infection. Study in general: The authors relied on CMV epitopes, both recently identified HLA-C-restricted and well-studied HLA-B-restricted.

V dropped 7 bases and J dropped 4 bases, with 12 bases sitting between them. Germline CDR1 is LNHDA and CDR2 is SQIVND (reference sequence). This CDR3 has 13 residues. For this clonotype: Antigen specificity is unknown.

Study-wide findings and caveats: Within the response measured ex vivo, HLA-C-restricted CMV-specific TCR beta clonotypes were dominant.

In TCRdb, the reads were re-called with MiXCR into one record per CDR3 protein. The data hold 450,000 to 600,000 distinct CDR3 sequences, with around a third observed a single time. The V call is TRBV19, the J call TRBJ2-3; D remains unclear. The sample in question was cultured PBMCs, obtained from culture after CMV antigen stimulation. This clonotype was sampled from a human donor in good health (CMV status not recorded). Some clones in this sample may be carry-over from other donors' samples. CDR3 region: CASTPAGADTQYF. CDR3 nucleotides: TGTGCCAGTACTCCAGCCGGAGCAGATACGCAGTATTTT.